These T cell receptor beta chains were read from a single sample in a study of neurological immune-mediated disorders. TCRdb independently ran MiXCR on the 5' RACE reads; one entry per CDR3 protein. The repertoire holds about 90,000 distinct CDR3 sequences, with over 10% as singletons. Sequenced input: PBMCs. The source is a female donor with HTLV-1-associated myelopathy (HAM/TSP). Each CDR3 is given with its conserved first and last residue. D genes are given only for firm matches. A row's size may be missing; if present it is once, few, many or a size class.

J	D	size	V	CDR3	DNA
TRBJ2-7	NA	few	TRBV5-1	CASSIGTGSYEQYF	TGCGCCAGCAGCATCGGGACGGGCTCCTACGAGCAGTACTTC
TRBJ2-2	NA	NA	TRBV5-1	CASSPRTVTGELFF	TGCGCCAGCAGCCCGCGGACAGTAACCGGGGAGCTGTTTTTT
TRBJ2-7	TRBD2	many	TRBV6-5	CASSYSYPSGGSYEQYF	TGTGCCAGCAGTTACTCCTATCCTAGCGGGGGGTCCTACGAGCAGTACTTC
TRBJ2-7	NA	once	TRBV5-6	CASSLGGVSYEQYF	TGTGCCAGCAGCTTGGGTGGGGTCTCCTACGAGCAGTACTTC
TRBJ1-1	NA	many	TRBV9	CASSVQGRTEAFF	TGTGCCAGCAGTGTTCAGGGTCGCACTGAAGCTTTCTTT
TRBJ2-1	NA	many	TRBV7-3	CASSLMGGPNEQFF	TGTGCCAGCAGCTTAATGGGGGGGCCCAATGAGCAGTTCTTC
TRBJ1-1	NA	many	TRBV28	CASSLSLSGTEAFF	TGTGCCAGCAGTTTGTCATTGAGTGGCACTGAAGCTTTCTTT
TRBJ2-1	TRBD1	many	TRBV28	CATLTGSTGGNEQFF	TGTGCCACCTTGACCGGATCGACAGGGGGGAATGAGCAGTTCTTC
TRBJ2-6	NA	many	TRBV6-1	CASSEVTGTGANVLTF	TGTGCCAGCAGTGAAGTTACCGGAACTGGGGCCAACGTCCTGACTTTC
TRBJ2-1	TRBD2	NA	TRBV3-1	CANSLERGMVREQFF	TGTGCCAACAGCCTAGAGCGGGGGATGGTACGGGAGCAGTTCTTC
TRBJ1-1	TRBD1	many	TRBV4-2	CASSQGDRHTEAFF	TGTGCCAGCAGCCAAGGGGACAGGCACACTGAAGCTTTCTTT
TRBJ2-2	NA	many	TRBV20-1	CSAGGSVTGELFF	TGCAGTGCTGGCGGTTCCGTGACCGGGGAGCTGTTTTTT
TRBJ2-7	NA	many	TRBV6-6	CASGREAGDYEQYF	TGTGCCAGCGGTCGCGAGGCAGGGGATTACGAGCAGTACTTC
TRBJ2-7	TRBD2	NA	TRBV5-1	CASSFSPGGPSSYEQYF	TGCGCCAGCAGCTTCTCCCCGGGGGGGCCGAGCTCCTACGAGCAGTACTTC
TRBJ2-3	NA	many	TRBV5-1	CASSLGQSGTDTQYF	TGCGCCAGCAGCCTAGGACAGTCGGGCACAGATACGCAGTATTTT
TRBJ1-5	TRBD1	many	TRBV28	CASSQGGHGNQPQHF	TGTGCCAGCAGTCAAGGGGGCCATGGCAATCAGCCCCAGCATTTT
TRBJ1-1	NA	many	TRBV25-1	CASLLRREFEAFF	TGTGCCAGCCTCCTCAGGCGGGAGTTTGAAGCTTTCTTT
TRBJ2-1	NA	many	TRBV20-1	CSAFGDNEQFF	TGCAGTGCTTTTGGGGACAATGAGCAGTTCTTC
TRBJ2-1	NA	many	TRBV6-5	CASSRRALNEQFF	TGTGCCAGCAGCCGCCGAGCCCTCAATGAGCAGTTCTTC
TRBJ2-2	TRBD2	NA	TRBV5-1	CASNTTSAAANTGELFF	TGCGCCAGCAACACTACTAGCGCCGCGGCCAACACCGGGGAGCTGTTTTTT
TRBJ2-7	NA	once	TRBV18	CASSPDRTRYEQYF	TGTGCCAGCTCACCTGACAGGACCCGATACGAGCAGTACTTC
TRBJ2-7	NA	many	TRBV15	CATSRGTGINYEQYF	TGTGCCACCAGCAGAGGTACTGGGATCAACTACGAGCAGTACTTC
TRBJ1-5	NA	many	TRBV20-1	CSARPPTGSQGAQHF	TGCAGTGCTAGACCTCCAACAGGGTCCCAGGGAGCCCAGCATTTT
TRBJ2-2	NA	many	TRBV5-1	CASSQQLTGTGELFF	TGCGCCAGCAGCCAACAGCTTACAGGCACCGGGGAGCTGTTTTTT
TRBJ2-3	TRBD2	NA	TRBV12-3/TRBV12-4	CASSRRIRGGVADTQYF	TGTGCCAGCAGCAGAAGGATCCGGGGAGGGGTGGCAGATACGCAGTATTTT
TRBJ2-1	NA	many	TRBV4-1	CASSVTVDSSPNEQFF	TGCGCCAGCAGCGTTACGGTCGACTCCTCCCCTAATGAGCAGTTCTTC
TRBJ2-1	NA	many	TRBV2	CASSVVGGAYNEQFF	TGTGCCAGCAGTGTCGTGGGGGGGGCATACAATGAGCAGTTCTTC
TRBJ2-7	TRBD1	many	TRBV5-1	CASSRRDRVNEQYF	TGCGCCAGCAGTAGGAGGGACAGGGTCAACGAGCAGTACTTC
TRBJ2-1	NA	many	TRBV6-5	CASRGAPGYNEQFF	TGTGCCAGCAGAGGGGCACCTGGATACAATGAGCAGTTCTTC
TRBJ2-7	NA	many	TRBV20-1	CSAQLFRTASYEQYF	TGCAGTGCTCAGCTTTTTCGGACAGCCTCCTACGAGCAGTACTTC
TRBJ2-1	NA	NA	TRBV5-5	CASETYTYNEQFF	TGTGCCAGCGAGACTTATACCTACAATGAGCAGTTCTTC
TRBJ2-5	TRBD1	many	TRBV7-9	CASSPRTGGETQYF	TGTGCCAGCAGCCCCAGGACAGGGGGCGAGACCCAGTACTTC
TRBJ2-5	NA	many	TRBV25-1	CTSSEHSEETQYF	TGTACCAGCAGTGAACACAGTGAGGAGACCCAGTACTTC
TRBJ2-5	NA	many	TRBV5-1	CASSLASPASKIETQYF	TGCGCCAGCAGCTTGGCCTCACCTGCCAGTAAAATAGAGACCCAGTACTTC
TRBJ2-3	NA	once	TRBV30	CAWGAKSTDTQYF	TGTGCCTGGGGGGCGAAAAGCACAGATACGCAGTATTTT
TRBJ2-7	TRBD2	many	TRBV5-1	CASTPGSGGSLYEQYF	TGCGCCAGCACCCCGGGTTCGGGGGGGAGCCTCTACGAGCAGTACTTC
TRBJ1-1	TRBD1	many	TRBV28	CASSNRQGGWGTEAFF	TGTGCCAGCAGCAACCGACAGGGAGGTTGGGGCACTGAAGCTTTCTTT